This T cell receptor (beta chain) stems from a study of cytotoxic CD8 clonotypes in ibrutinib-treated CLL. Whole-study context: Treatment had run for a median approximately eleven months, range 6 to 36, when response samples were taken.

Trimming took 4 bases from V and 8 from J; bases not matched to a gene: 17. Per the germline V gene, CDR1 is MNHEY and CDR2 is SMNVEV (reference sequence). The CDR3 consists of 17 residues. The study, taken as a whole, reports: The study sampled sustained-remission and progressing patients at different times. Public clonotypes, found uncommonly, either contracted or stayed stable on treatment. Pretreatment clonality was elevated relative to age-matched healthy donors and paralleled circulating CD8+ T-cell counts.

In its sample, this clone was seen once. Its cognate antigen is unknown. Method: immunoSEQ multiplex PCR; TCRdb's copy keeps in-frame clones and lacks some. The repertoire holds around 130,000 clones, around 84% seen once, with 3.3% in the top ten. This material consisted of PBMCs, taken after 24 months of ibrutinib treatment. The V gene is TRBV27, the J gene TRBJ2-1; TRBD1 aligns across 7 bases. This clonotype originated in a human donor with chronic lymphocytic leukemia. In DNA form, the CDR3 reads TGTGCCAGCAGTTCTAGGACCCGACAGGGATCTGTCGATGAGCAGTTCTTC. It yields the protein CASSSRTRQGSVDEQFF.